Given below is one T cell receptor (beta chain) in context. Its target is unknown. This specimen comes from a study of response to subunit inactivated influenza vaccine. Regarding the study as a whole: Researchers suggested that each seasonal influenza vaccination recruits few new T cells.

TCRdb analysed the RT-PCR reads with MiXCR anew, one entry per CDR3 protein. The profile shows approximately 520,000 distinct CDR3 sequences, about 17% of them singletons. The specimen comprised CD4+ T cells sorted from PBMCs, sampled about 24 months after vaccination. This TCR derives from a man aged 45 to 70 who received an inactivated influenza vaccine.

The CDR3: CASRRDRGANTEAFF. The DNA for the CDR3 is TGCGCCAGCAGGAGAGACAGGGGAGCCAACACTGAAGCTTTCTTT. This chain connects TRBV10-1 to TRBJ1-1; TRBD1 aligns across 8 bases. CDR3 length: 15 amino acids. The junction had 8 bases not matched to a gene; V was cut back by 6 bases and J by 2 bases. CDR1 and CDR2 (germline): WNHNN, SYGVQD (reference sequence).